The 22 T cell receptor beta chains below come from one sample, sequenced in a study of OX40 agonist ivuxolimab in advanced cancers. The data were produced by immunoSEQ multiplex PCR, yet TCRdb's version contains in-frame clones alone and is incomplete. This sample carries about 29,000 clones, roughly 86% of them seen once, and the ten largest clones take roughly 19%. Sequencing used CD4+ or CD8+ T cells sorted from blood, obtained in a trial of the OX40 agonist ivuxolimab. These receptors originate from an adult with an advanced solid tumor such as melanoma, head and neck, liver or kidney cancer.

This clone was found once. The CDR3 bases are TGTGCCAGTAGTATACGGACAGGTGCAGCTTTCTTT. Protein sequence: CASSIRTGAAFF. The rearrangement uses TRBV19 and TRBJ1-1, with 7 bases fitting TRBD1. Per germline, CDR1 LNHDA and CDR2 SQIVND (reference sequence). The CDR3 runs to 12 residues. V gave up 2 bases and J gave up 10 bases; unmatched junction bases: 4. Based on the CDR3 plus reference TRBV19 and TRBJ1-1, the full variable domain is DGGITQSPKYLFRKEGQNVTLSCEQNLNHDAMYWYRQDPGQGLRLIYYSQIVNDFQKGDIAEGYSVSREKKESFPLTVTSAQKNPTAFYLCASSIRTGAAFFGQGTRLTVV.

The chain has TRBV4-3 and TRBJ2-3, with 10 bases matching TRBD2. The length of the CDR3 is 14 residues. V gave up 6 bases and J gave up 3 bases; unmatched junction bases: 3. The germline CDR1 and CDR2 sequences are LGHNA and YSLEER. The CDR3 loop reads CASRLAGSTDTQYF. The CDR3 nucleotides are TGCGCCAGCAGACTAGCGGGGTCGACAGATACGCAGTATTTT.

V usage is TRBV10-3 and J usage is TRBJ2-7, with 9 bases fitting TRBD1. V was pared by 2 bases and J by 0 bases, with 2 bases of the junction left unmatched. Germline V gene lookup returns CDR1 ENHRY and CDR2 SYGVKD. This CDR3 contains 15 residues. The CDR3 DNA follows: TGTGCCATCAGTGAGGCACAGGGGGCCTCCTACGAGCAGTACTTC. This codes for CAISEAQGASYEQYF.

The V call is TRBV11-3, the J call TRBJ2-5, with D perhaps matching TRBD2 (6 bases). The germline V gene encodes CDR1 SGHNT and CDR2 YENEEA. The CDR3 covers 15 residues. V shed 6 bases and J shed 7 bases, with 21 bases lying between them. The CDR3 bases are TGTGCCAGCAGACCCGGGGTAGCGGAAGTGGGGACCCAGTACTTC. Translated: CASRPGVAEVGTQYF.

Comment on this clone: The same CDR3 can be traced to other DNA sequences in this sample. This sequence joins TRBV6-1 and TRBJ1-2; the match to TRBD1 covers 10 bases. V was pared by 4 bases and J by 2 bases, with 4 bases of the junction left unmatched. The CDR3 spans 15 residues. The germline V gene has CDR1 MNHNS and CDR2 SASEGT. The CDR3 loop reads CASSVGQGPNYGYTF. CDR3 coding DNA: TGTGCCAGCAGTGTGGGACAGGGGCCAAACTATGGCTACACCTTC.

The V and J genes are TRBV9 and TRBJ2-3; D is perhaps TRBD1 or TRBD2 (5 bases each). Trimming stripped 4 bases from V and 2 bases from J, with 14 bases between. The CDR3 covers 15 residues. The germline V gene has CDR1 SGDLS and CDR2 YYNGEE. This CDR3 reads CASSPRDGVTDTQYF. The CDR3 nucleotides are TGTGCCAGCAGCCCCAGGGACGGGGTCACAGATACGCAGTATTTT.

This clone is medium-sized in the sample. The J gene is TRBJ2-7, the V gene TRBV6-1; 7 bases fit TRBD2. Per the germline V gene, CDR1 is MNHNS and CDR2 is SASEGT. This CDR3 spans 15 amino acids. The ends lost 1 base at V and 4 bases at J; junction bases unmatched: 7. In DNA, the CDR3 is TGTGCCAGCAGTGAAGAGGGGCGGGAGCGATACGAGCAGTACTTC. Amino acids: CASSEEGRERYEQYF.

The chain uses TRBV27 and TRBJ2-7; D gene uncertain. CDR1 and CDR2 from the germline V gene are MNHEY and SMNVEV (reference sequence). Between the trimmed V and J ends, which lost 6 bases and 5 bases, there was a span of 17 bases. The CDR3 is 14 amino acids. The CDR3 nucleotides read TGTGCCAGCAGCCCAGGTTGGGGTAGCCACGAGCAGTACTTC. Translation gives CASSPGWGSHEQYF.

This clone was picked up one time. The chain uses TRBV28 and TRBJ2-1; D is unclear. V was cut by 2 bases and J by 1 base, with 3 bases left in between. This CDR3 comprises 13 residues. CDR1 MDHEN and CDR2 SYDVKM come from the germline V gene. CDR3 sequence: CASSLRSYNEQFF. The CDR3 DNA sequence: TGTGCCAGCAGTTTAAGGTCCTACAATGAGCAGTTCTTC. The entire variable domain, with the rest obtained from reference TRBV28 and TRBJ2-1, is as follows: DVKVTQSSRYLVKRTGEKVFLECVQDMDHENMFWYRQDPGLGLRLIYFSYDVKMKEKGDIPEGYSVSREKKERFSLILESASTNQTSMYLCASSLRSYNEQFFGPGTRLTVL.

The chain links TRBV11-3 to TRBJ2-3; TRBD1 matches at 7 bases. The germline CDR1 and CDR2 sequences are SGHNT and YENEEA. There are 16 residues in the CDR3. Trimming removed 5 bases from V and 2 bases from J; junction bases left unmatched: 10. The CDR3 region is CASSHRDRFYTDTQYF. As DNA, the CDR3 is TGTGCCAGCAGCCATAGGGACAGATTCTACACAGATACGCAGTATTTT.

V gene TRBV10-3 combines with J gene TRBJ2-7, with D possibly being TRBD2 (5 bases). Trimming pared 0 bases from V and 6 bases from J, leaving 18 bases between. This CDR3 spans 16 amino acids. Germline V CDR1 and CDR2: ENHRY, SYGVKD. The CDR3 DNA follows: TGTGCCATCAGTGAGTCGAGAGGAGGAACCCTTGCCGAGCAGTACTTC. Its protein is CAISESRGGTLAEQYF.

The chain joins TRBV27 to TRBJ2-7; D uncertain. This CDR3 has 13 amino acids. The V and J ends lost 3 bases and 2 bases respectively, with 8 bases between them. Germline CDR1 and CDR2: MNHEY and SMNVEV (reference sequence). CDR3 residues: CASSFGLTYEQYF. The CDR3 DNA reads TGTGCCAGCAGTTTTGGCCTGACCTACGAGCAGTACTTC.

The CDR3 loop is CASSLALWDGRAYEQYF. DNA of the CDR3: TGTGCCAGCAGCTTAGCACTCTGGGACGGACGGGCCTACGAGCAGTACTTC. This sequence joins TRBV7-8 and TRBJ2-5; perhaps D is TRBD1 or TRBD2 (5 bases each). With the DNA end fitting TRBJ2-7 better, the J assignment may be wrong. Per the germline V gene, CDR1 is SGHVS and CDR2 is FQNEAQ. This CDR3 spans 17 amino acids.

The V gene is TRBV2, the J gene TRBJ2-7; 11 bases fit TRBD1. J was trimmed by 2 bases and V by 7 bases; bases with no gene match: 10. The CDR3 extends over 16 amino acids. Germline CDR1 is SNHLY and CDR2 is FYNNEI. CDR3 sequence (DNA): TGTGCCAGCACCAACTTCCCGGGACAGGGGGCCTACGAGCAGTACTTC. Translating gives CASTNFPGQGAYEQYF.

The sample holds one count of this clone. The J gene is TRBJ2-3, the V gene TRBV9; D might be TRBD1 or TRBD2, each matching 5 bases. CDR3 length: 13 residues. Trimming shortened V by 0 bases and J by 6 bases, and 8 bases separated the two germline ends. Germline values: CDR1 SGDLS, CDR2 YYNGEE. CDR3: CASSVGGTDTQYF. CDR3 sequence (DNA): TGTGCCAGCAGCGTAGGTGGGACGGATACGCAGTATTTT.

The chain couples TRBV2 to TRBJ2-7, with D possibly matching TRBD2 (7 bases). There are 13 residues in the CDR3. The germline CDR1 and CDR2 sequences are SNHLY and FYNNEI. The V gene lost 8 bases and the J gene lost 7 bases, with 18 bases spanning the gap. The CDR3 spells CASGGAAWSEQYF. CDR3 coding DNA: TGTGCCAGCGGGGGGGCAGCTTGGTCGGAGCAGTACTTC.

This clone is deemed medium-sized (0.01 to 0.1%). The chain links TRBV7-6 to TRBJ2-7, with D perhaps TRBD2 (6 bases). Trimming shortened V by 5 bases and J by 2 bases, and 13 bases separated the two germline ends. Germline values: CDR1 SGHVS, CDR2 FNYEAQ. CDR3 length: 14 amino acids. As DNA, the CDR3 is TGTGCCAGCAGCACGGGGGACGTCGCCTACGAGCAGTACTTC. It specifies CASSTGDVAYEQYF.

Written as DNA, the CDR3 is TGTGCCACCATAGGCAGGGCTGCCACCGGGGAGCTGTTTTTT. Protein sequence: CATIGRAATGELFF. The chain carries TRBV19 and TRBJ2-2; a possible D gene is TRBD1 (5 bases). Germline CDR1 LNHDA, CDR2 SQIVND (reference sequence). The CDR3 consists of 14 residues. Trimming stripped 10 bases from V and 4 bases from J, with 16 bases between.

The V gene is TRBV5-1, the J gene TRBJ2-1, with TRBD1 matching 7 bases. Germline assignment: CDR1 SGHRS and CDR2 YFSETQ. The CDR3 is 14 amino acids. The J segment lost 6 bases and the V segment lost 0 bases, leaving 3 bases of the junction unmatched. CDR3 sequence reads: CASSLGTGPNEQFF. DNA of the CDR3: TGCGCCAGCAGCTTGGGGACAGGCCCCAATGAGCAGTTCTTC.

This sequence joins TRBV19 and TRBJ2-2; 9 nucleotides align to TRBD1. After removal of 7 bases from V and 7 bases from J, the junction contained 10 bases not matched to a gene. The CDR3 sequence is 15 residues long. The germline V gene has CDR1 LNHDA and CDR2 SQIVND (reference sequence). The CDR3 DNA is TGTGCCAGTAATGTGGGACAGGGCATGGTCGGGGAGCTGTTTTTT. It specifies CASNVGQGMVGELFF.

This chain connects TRBV6-6 to TRBJ1-1, with D possibly TRBD1 on 6 matching bases. Trimming stripped 5 bases from V and 7 bases from J, with 11 bases between. Per the germline V gene, CDR1 is MNHNY and CDR2 is SVGAGI (reference sequence). The CDR3 is 12 residues long. This chain's CDR3 is CASSPDSLEAFF. The DNA for the CDR3 is TGTGCCAGCAGTCCGGACAGCCTTGAAGCTTTCTTT.

The rearrangement uses TRBV7-2 and TRBJ2-5, with D tentatively TRBD1 (5 bases). The CDR3 has 14 residues. Germline V gene data show CDR1 as SGHTA and CDR2 as FQGNSA. V dropped 2 bases and J dropped 2 bases, with 9 bases sitting between them. The CDR3 protein is CASSLLAGQETQYF. DNA of the CDR3: TGTGCCAGCAGCTTATTGGCAGGGCAAGAGACCCAGTACTTC. Together with reference TRBV7-2 and TRBJ2-5, the CDR3 gives the full variable domain: GAGVSQSPSNKVTEKGKDVELRCDPISGHTALYWYRQSLGQGLEFLIYFQGNSAPDKSGLPSDRFSAERTGGSVSTLTIQRTQQEDSAVYLCASSLLAGQETQYFGPGTRLLVL.